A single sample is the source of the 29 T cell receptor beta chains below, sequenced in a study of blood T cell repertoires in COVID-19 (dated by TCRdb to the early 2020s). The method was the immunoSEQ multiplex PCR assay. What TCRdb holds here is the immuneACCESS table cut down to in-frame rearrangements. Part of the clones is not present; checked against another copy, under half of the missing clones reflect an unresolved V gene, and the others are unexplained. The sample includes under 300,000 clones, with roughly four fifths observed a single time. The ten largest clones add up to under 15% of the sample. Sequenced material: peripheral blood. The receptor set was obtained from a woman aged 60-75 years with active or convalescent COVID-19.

The CDR3 here is CASSVGLASTDTQYF. CDR3 in DNA: TGTGCCAGCAGCGTGGGACTAGCGAGCACAGATACGCAGTATTTT. V is TRBV9 and J is TRBJ2-3; 10 bases fit TRBD2. The CDR3 loop spans 15 amino acids. V was clipped by 2 bases and J by 0 bases; unmatched bases: 0. CDR1 and CDR2 (germline): SGDLS, YYNGEE.

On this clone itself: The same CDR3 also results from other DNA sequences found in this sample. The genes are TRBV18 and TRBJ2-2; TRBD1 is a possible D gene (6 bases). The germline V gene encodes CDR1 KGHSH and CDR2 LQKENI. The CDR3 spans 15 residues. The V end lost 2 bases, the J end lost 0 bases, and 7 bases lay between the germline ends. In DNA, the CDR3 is TGTGCCAGCTCACCAGGACAGACGAACACCGGGGAGCTGTTTTTT. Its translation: CASSPGQTNTGELFF.

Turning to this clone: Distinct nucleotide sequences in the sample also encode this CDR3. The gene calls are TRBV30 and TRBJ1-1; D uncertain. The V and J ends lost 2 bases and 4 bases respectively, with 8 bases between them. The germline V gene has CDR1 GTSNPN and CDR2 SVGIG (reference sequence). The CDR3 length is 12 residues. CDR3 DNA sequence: TGTGCCTGGAGTCGGGGAGGCACTGAAGCTTTCTTT. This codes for CAWSRGGTEAFF.

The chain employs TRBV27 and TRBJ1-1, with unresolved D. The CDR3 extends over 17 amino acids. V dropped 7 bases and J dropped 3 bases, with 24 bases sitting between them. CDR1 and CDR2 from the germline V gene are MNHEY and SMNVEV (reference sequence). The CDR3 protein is CASNTNTGGFQDTEAFF. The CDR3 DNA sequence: TGTGCCAGCAATACAAACACCGGCGGGTTTCAGGACACTGAAGCTTTCTTT.

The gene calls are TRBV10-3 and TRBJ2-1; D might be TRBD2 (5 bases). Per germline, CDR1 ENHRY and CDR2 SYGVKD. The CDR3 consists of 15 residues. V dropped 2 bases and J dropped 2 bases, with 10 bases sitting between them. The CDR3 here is CAISEGSGTYNEQFF. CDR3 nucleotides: TGTGCCATCAGTGAGGGAAGCGGTACCTACAATGAGCAGTTCTTC.

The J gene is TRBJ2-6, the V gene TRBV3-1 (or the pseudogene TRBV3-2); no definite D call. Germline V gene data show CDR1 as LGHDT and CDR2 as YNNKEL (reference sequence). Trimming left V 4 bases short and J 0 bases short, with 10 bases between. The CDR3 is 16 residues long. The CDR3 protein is CASSRVPYSGANVLTF. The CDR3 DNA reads TGTGCCAGCAGCCGAGTCCCCTACTCTGGGGCCAACGTCCTGACTTTC.

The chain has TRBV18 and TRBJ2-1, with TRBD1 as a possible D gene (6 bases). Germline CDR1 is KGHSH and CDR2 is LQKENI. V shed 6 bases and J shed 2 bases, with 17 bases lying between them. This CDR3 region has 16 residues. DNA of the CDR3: TGTGCCAGCTCCCACGGACAGTTAGTCCCCTACAATGAGCAGTTCTTC. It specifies CASSHGQLVPYNEQFF.

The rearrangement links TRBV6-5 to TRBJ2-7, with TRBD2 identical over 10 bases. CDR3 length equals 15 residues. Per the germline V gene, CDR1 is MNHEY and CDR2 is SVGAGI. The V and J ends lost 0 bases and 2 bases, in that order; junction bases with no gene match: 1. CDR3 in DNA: TGTGCCAGCAGTTACTCTAGCGGGGGGACCTACGAGCAGTACTTC. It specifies CASSYSSGGTYEQYF.

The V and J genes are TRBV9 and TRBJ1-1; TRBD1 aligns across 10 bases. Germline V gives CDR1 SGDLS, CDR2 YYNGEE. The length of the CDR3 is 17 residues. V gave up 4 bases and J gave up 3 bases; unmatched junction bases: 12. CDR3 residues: CASSQGTGVMMDTEAFF. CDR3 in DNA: TGTGCCAGCAGCCAAGGGACAGGGGTTATGATGGACACTGAAGCTTTCTTT.

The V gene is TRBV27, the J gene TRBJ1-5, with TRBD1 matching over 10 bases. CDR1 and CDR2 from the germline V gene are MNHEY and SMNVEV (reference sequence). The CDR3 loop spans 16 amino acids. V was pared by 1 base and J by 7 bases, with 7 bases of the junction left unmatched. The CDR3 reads CASSLWGTGERQPQHF. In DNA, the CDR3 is TGTGCCAGCAGTTTATGGGGGACAGGGGAAAGACAGCCCCAGCATTTT.

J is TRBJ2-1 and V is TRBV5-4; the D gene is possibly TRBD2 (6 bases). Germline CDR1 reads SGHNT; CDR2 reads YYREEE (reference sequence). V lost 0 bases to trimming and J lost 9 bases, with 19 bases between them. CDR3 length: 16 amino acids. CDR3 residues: CASSLDPGLQSGEQFF. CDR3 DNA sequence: TGTGCCAGCAGCTTGGACCCGGGACTGCAATCCGGTGAGCAGTTCTTC.

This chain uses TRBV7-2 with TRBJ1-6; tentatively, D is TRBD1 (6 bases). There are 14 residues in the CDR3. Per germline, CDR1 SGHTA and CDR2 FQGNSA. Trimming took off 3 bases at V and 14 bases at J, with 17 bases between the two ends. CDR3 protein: CASSLTGLEGALHF. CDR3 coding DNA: TGTGCCAGCAGCTTGACAGGCCTTGAAGGGGCCCTCCACTTT.

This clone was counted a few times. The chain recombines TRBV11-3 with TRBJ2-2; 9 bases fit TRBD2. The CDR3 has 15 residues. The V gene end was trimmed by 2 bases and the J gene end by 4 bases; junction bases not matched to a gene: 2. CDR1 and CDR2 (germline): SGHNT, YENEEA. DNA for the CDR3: TGTGCCAGCAGCTTAAGGGGACTAGCCACCGGGGAGCTGTTTTTT. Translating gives CASSLRGLATGELFF.

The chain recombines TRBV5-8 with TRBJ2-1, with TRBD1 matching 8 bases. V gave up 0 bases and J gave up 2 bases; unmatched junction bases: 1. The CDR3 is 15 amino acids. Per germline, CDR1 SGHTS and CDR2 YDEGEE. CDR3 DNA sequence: TGTGCCAGCAGCTTGGAGACAGGGGCCTACAATGAGCAGTTCTTC. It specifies CASSLETGAYNEQFF.

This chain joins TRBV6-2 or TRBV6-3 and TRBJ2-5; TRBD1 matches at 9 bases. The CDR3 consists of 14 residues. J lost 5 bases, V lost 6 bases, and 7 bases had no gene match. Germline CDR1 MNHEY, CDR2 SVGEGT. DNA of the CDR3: TGTGCCAGCAGCACCGGGACAGGGTGGGAGACCCAGTACTTC. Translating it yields CASSTGTGWETQYF.

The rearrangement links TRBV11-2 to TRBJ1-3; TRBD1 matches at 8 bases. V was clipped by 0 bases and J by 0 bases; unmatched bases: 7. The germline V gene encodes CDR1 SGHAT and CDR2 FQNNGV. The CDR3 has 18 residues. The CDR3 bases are TGTGCCAGCAGCTTAGACCAGGGACAGGCGAGCTCTGGAAACACCATATATTTT. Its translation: CASSLDQGQASSGNTIYF.

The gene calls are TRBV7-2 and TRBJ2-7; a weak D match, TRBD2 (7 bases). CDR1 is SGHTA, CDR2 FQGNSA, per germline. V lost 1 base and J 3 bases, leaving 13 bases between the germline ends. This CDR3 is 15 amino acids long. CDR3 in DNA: TGTGCCAGCAGCTTAGTACAGGGAGGGGACTACGAGCAGTACTTC. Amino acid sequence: CASSLVQGGDYEQYF.

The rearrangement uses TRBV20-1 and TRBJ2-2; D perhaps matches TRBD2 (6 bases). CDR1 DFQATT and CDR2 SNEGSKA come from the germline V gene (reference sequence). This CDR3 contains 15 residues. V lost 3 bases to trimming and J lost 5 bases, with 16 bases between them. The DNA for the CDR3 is TGCAGTGCTAGTCGCGGGGCCCACGCTACCGGGGAGCTGTTTTTT. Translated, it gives CSASRGAHATGELFF.

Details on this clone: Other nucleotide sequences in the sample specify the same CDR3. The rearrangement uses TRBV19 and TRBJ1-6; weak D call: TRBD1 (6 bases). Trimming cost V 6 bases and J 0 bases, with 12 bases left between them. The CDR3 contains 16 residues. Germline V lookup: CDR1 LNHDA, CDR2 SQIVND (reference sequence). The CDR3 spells CASRVGGRSYNSPLHF. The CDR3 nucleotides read TGTGCCAGTAGGGTCGGGGGGCGCTCCTATAATTCACCCCTCCACTTT.

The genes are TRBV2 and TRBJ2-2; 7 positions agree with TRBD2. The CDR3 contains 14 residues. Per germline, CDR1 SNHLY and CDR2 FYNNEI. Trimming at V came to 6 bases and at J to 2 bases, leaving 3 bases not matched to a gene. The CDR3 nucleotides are TGTGCCAGCAGCTCGGGGGGAAACACCGGGGAGCTGTTTTTT. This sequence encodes CASSSGGNTGELFF.

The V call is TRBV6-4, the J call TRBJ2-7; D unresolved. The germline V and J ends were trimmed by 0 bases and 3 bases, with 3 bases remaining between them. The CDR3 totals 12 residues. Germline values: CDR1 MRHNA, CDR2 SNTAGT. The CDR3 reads CASSDSYYEQYF. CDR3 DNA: TGTGCCAGCAGTGACTCGTACTACGAGCAGTACTTC.

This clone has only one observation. CDR3 amino acids: CSVITGRGTEAFF. The CDR3 DNA reads TGCAGCGTCATAACAGGGAGGGGAACTGAAGCTTTCTTT. The rearrangement joins TRBV29-1 to TRBJ1-1, with D possibly being TRBD1 (6 bases). The CDR3 loop spans 13 amino acids. The V end lost 6 bases, the J end lost 5 bases, and 16 bases lay between the germline ends. Germline V gene sequence: CDR1 SQVTM, CDR2 ANQGSEA.

The CDR3 region has the DNA TGTGCCAGCAGCCAACCGCCGCTACAAGAGACCCAGTACTTC. The encoded protein is CASSQPPLQETQYF. V usage is TRBV3-1 (or the pseudogene TRBV3-2) and J usage is TRBJ2-5; no definite D call. The CDR3 runs 14 residues. V lost 2 bases to trimming and J lost 2 bases, with 9 bases between them. The germline V gene has CDR1 LGHDT and CDR2 YNNKEL (reference sequence).

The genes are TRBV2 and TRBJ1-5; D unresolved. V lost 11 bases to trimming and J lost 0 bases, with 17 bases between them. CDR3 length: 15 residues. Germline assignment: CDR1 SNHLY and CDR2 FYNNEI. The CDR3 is CASHYGEYSNQPQHF. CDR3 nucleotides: TGTGCCTCTCACTACGGGGAATATAGCAATCAGCCCCAGCATTTT.

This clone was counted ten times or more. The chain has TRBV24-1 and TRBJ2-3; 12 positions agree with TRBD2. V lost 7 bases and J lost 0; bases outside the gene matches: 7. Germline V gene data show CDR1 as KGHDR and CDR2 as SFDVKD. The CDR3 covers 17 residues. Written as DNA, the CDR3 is TGTGCCACCAGCAACGGACTAGCGGGACTTAGCACAGATACGCAGTATTTT. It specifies CATSNGLAGLSTDTQYF.

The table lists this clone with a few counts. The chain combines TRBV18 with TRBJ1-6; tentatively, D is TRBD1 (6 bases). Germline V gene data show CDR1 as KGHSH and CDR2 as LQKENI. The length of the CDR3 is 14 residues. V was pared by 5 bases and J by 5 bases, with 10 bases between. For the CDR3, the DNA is TGTGCCAGCTCAACAGGGACGGATAATTCACCCCTCCACTTT. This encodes CASSTGTDNSPLHF.

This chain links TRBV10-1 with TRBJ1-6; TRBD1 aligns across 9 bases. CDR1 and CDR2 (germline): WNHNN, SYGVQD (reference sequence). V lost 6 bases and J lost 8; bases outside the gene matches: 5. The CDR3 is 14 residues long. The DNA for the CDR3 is TGCGCCAGCAGAACGGGACAGGGAGATTCACCCCTCCACTTT. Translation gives CASRTGQGDSPLHF.

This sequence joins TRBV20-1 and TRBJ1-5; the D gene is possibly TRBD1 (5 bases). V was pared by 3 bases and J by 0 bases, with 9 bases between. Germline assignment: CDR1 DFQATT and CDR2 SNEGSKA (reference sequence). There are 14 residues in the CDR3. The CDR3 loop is CSASQGYSNQPQHF. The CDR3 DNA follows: TGCAGTGCTAGTCAGGGCTATAGCAATCAGCCCCAGCATTTT.

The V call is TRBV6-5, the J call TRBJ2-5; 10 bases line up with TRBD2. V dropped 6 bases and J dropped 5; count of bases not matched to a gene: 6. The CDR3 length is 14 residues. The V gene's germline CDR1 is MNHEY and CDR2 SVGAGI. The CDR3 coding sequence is TGTGCCAGCAGAGCGGGGGGGCCTTTGGAGACCCAGTACTTC. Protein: CASRAGGPLETQYF.